These 3 T cell receptor beta chains share one sample of origin, sequenced in a study of blood T cells in healthy people across ages. A second PCR, run for roughly 6 to 11 cycles, used a sample-barcoded 5' primer plus a J-beta primer mix. TCRdb re-derived calls from the 5' RACE reads in MiXCR, one entry per CDR3 protein. The sample lists some 860,000 distinct CDR3 sequences; approximately 60% were seen once. The specimen was blood. These receptor sequences come from a man aged 35 to 55 in good health.

This clonotype occurred once. The chain employs TRBV28 and TRBJ2-7; 7 nucleotides match TRBD1. V lost 4 bases and J lost 7; bases outside the gene matches: 16. The CDR3 contains 16 residues. CDR1 and CDR2 from the germline V gene are MDHEN and SYDVKM. This chain's CDR3 is CASSSQGGSYHREQYF. The CDR3 DNA is TGTGCCAGCAGTTCCCAAGGGGGCTCATACCACCGGGAGCAGTACTTC.

The chain links TRBV4-3 to TRBJ2-5, with TRBD1 matching 11 bases. The CDR3 spans 16 residues. Per germline, CDR1 LGHNA and CDR2 YSLEER. V shed 3 bases and J 11 bases; nucleotides not matched to a gene: 14. CDR3: CASSQGTGTGGHEQYF. In DNA, the CDR3 is TGCGCCAGCAGCCAGGGTACCGGGACAGGGGGGCATGAGCAGTACTTC.

The V call is TRBV6-2 or TRBV6-3, the J call TRBJ2-7; D is ambiguous. Trimming stripped 7 bases from V and 4 bases from J, with 11 bases between. In germline, CDR1 is MNHEY, CDR2 SVGEGT. The CDR3 runs 12 residues. Here the CDR3 reads CASTSVQYEQYF. In nucleotides, the CDR3 is TGTGCCAGCACTTCAGTACAATACGAGCAGTACTTC.